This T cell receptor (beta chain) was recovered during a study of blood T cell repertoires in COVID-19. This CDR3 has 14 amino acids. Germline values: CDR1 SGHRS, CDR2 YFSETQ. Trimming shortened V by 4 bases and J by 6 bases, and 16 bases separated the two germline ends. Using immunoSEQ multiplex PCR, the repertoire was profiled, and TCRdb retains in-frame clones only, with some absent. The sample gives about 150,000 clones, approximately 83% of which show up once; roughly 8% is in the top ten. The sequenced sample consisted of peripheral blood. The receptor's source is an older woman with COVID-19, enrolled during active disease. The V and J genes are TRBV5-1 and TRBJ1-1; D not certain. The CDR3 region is CASSPVGGSAEAFF. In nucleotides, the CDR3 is TGCGCCAGCAGCCCCGTGGGCGGGAGCGCTGAAGCTTTCTTT.